The 18 T cell receptor beta chains reported below all come from one sample, sequenced in a study of T-cell memory formation after mild COVID-19. TCRdb redid the calling of the 5' RACE reads with MiXCR, one entry per CDR3 protein. The repertoire consists of 450,000 to 700,000 distinct CDR3 sequences, with roughly 18% occurring once and the leading ten covering around 12%. Source material: PBMCs or a T cell subset sorted from them (not recorded which). Every receptor here comes from an adult woman who had mild COVID-19 (a few samples of this study predate the infection). Cell type and time point are not known.

The table lists this clonotype with a few counts. V gene TRBV18 combines with J gene TRBJ2-5; maybe TRBD2 (6 bases). The CDR3 has 14 residues. Trimming removed 3 bases from V and 1 base from J, with 9 bases in between. Germline V CDR1 and CDR2: KGHSH, LQKENI. CDR3 coding DNA: TGTGCCAGCTCACCTGGCGGGACCCAAGAGACCCAGTACTTC. It is translated as CASSPGGTQETQYF.

The chain links TRBV4-1 to TRBJ2-7, with D perhaps TRBD2 (7 bases). The CDR3 is made up of 16 amino acids. V lost 0 bases and J 2 bases, leaving 14 bases between the germline ends. Germline CDR1 reads MGHRA; CDR2 reads YSYEKL. The CDR3 DNA reads as TGCGCCAGCAGCCAAGAGAAGGGCGGGGGCCCCTACGAGCAGTACTTC. Amino acid sequence: CASSQEKGGGPYEQYF.

This clonotype was observed a single time. The J gene is TRBJ2-3, the V gene TRBV15; D is ambiguous. CDR3 length equals 13 residues. Per germline, CDR1 LNHNV and CDR2 YYDKDF (reference sequence). Trimming pared 3 bases from V and 0 bases from J, leaving 4 bases between. The CDR3 here is CATSRMSTDTQYF. CDR3 in DNA: TGTGCCACCAGCAGGATGAGCACAGATACGCAGTATTTT.

The rearrangement links TRBV19 to TRBJ2-1; D unclear. The CDR3 runs 17 residues. V was pared by 0 bases and J by 4 bases, with 16 bases between. CDR1 is LNHDA and CDR2 is SQIVND in the germline V gene (reference sequence). DNA for the CDR3: TGTGCCAGTAGTATAGATTCTCTTAGCTCCCGTTACAATGAGCAGTTCTTC. Its translation: CASSIDSLSSRYNEQFF.

Ten or more counts support this clonotype. This sequence joins TRBV6-5 and TRBJ2-7, with D unresolved. This CDR3 spans 13 amino acids. Germline V gene sequence: CDR1 MNHEY, CDR2 SVGAGI. Between the trimmed V and J ends, which lost 9 bases and 2 bases, there was a span of 14 bases. The CDR3 sequence is CASKQPETYEQYF. The DNA for the CDR3 is TGTGCCAGTAAACAGCCAGAGACCTACGAGCAGTACTTC.

The chain combines TRBV12-3 or TRBV12-4 with TRBJ2-7; D is possibly TRBD1 (5 bases). The CDR3 is made up of 12 amino acids. Trimming shortened V by 5 bases and J by 4 bases, and 9 bases separated the two germline ends. Here the CDR3 reads CASSQQVYEQYF. The CDR3 nucleotides read TGTGCCAGCAGTCAACAGGTTTACGAGCAGTACTTC.

This clonotype was detected only once. The V call is TRBV2, the J call TRBJ2-4; 11 bases agree with TRBD1. The CDR3 covers 15 residues. Looked up from germline, CDR1 is SNHLY and CDR2 is FYNNEI. J gave up 8 bases and V 4 bases, and 7 bases lay outside the gene matches. The CDR3 DNA reads TGTGCCAGCAGTGCCCGGACAGGGGGCGCGGACATTCAGTACTTC. Protein sequence: CASSARTGGADIQYF.

V and J are TRBV4-2 and TRBJ2-1, with TRBD2 identical over 7 bases. Trimming removed 1 base from V and 3 bases from J; junction bases left unmatched: 15. The CDR3 consists of 19 residues. Looked up from germline, CDR1 is LGHNA and CDR2 is YNFKEQ. The CDR3 DNA sequence: TGTGCCAGCAGCCAAGGGGGGGGAGTTCAGGAAAATGGCTACAATGAGCAGTTCTTC. Amino acid sequence: CASSQGGGVQENGYNEQFF.

This clonotype was found many times. V and J are TRBV5-1 and TRBJ2-5; 7 bases line up with TRBD1. After removal of 3 bases from V and 1 base from J, the junction contained 12 bases not matched to a gene. Per germline, CDR1 SGHRS and CDR2 YFSETQ. The CDR3 runs to 17 residues. CDR3 residues: CASSSNPGTVIQETQYF. The CDR3 nucleotides are TGCGCCAGCAGCTCCAACCCCGGGACAGTAATCCAAGAGACCCAGTACTTC.

There are a few counts of this clonotype. The chain combines TRBV7-6 with TRBJ2-2; D is undetermined. Per germline, CDR1 SGHVS and CDR2 FNYEAQ. V was trimmed by 5 bases and J by 5 bases, leaving 12 bases between them. This CDR3 is built from 14 residues. As DNA, the CDR3 is TGTGCCAGCAGCCCGACTCCGTGGACCGGGGAGCTGTTTTTT. It encodes CASSPTPWTGELFF.

CDR3 residues: CAVDSQGAGDTQYF. As DNA, the CDR3 is TGTGCCGTTGACTCACAGGGGGCTGGAGATACGCAGTATTTT. The chain uses TRBV10-3 and TRBJ2-3, with 9 bases lining up with TRBD1. This CDR3 comprises 14 residues. Germline loops: CDR1 ENHRY, CDR2 SYGVKD. V lost 11 bases to trimming and J lost 5 bases; unmatched junction nucleotides: 11.

V is TRBV7-6 and J is TRBJ2-2; the D call may be TRBD1 or TRBD2 (5 bases each). Looked up from germline, CDR1 is SGHVS and CDR2 is FNYEAQ. V lost 2 bases, J lost 0 bases, and 13 bases lay in between. The CDR3 is made up of 17 amino acids. CDR3 amino acids: CASSLPGASANTGELFF. The CDR3 DNA reads as TGTGCCAGCAGCTTACCCGGGGCTAGTGCGAACACCGGGGAGCTGTTTTTT.

A few counts support this clonotype. V usage is TRBV12-3 or TRBV12-4 and J usage is TRBJ1-5; TRBD1 agrees at 9 bases. Trimming at V came to 6 bases and at J to 7 bases, leaving 10 bases not matched to a gene. This CDR3 comprises 15 residues. The chain's CDR3 is CASRRTGGAGQPQHF. The CDR3 DNA reads as TGTGCCAGCAGACGTACAGGGGGCGCAGGCCAGCCCCAGCATTTT.

The chain is built from TRBV9 and TRBJ1-5; 7 bases are shared with TRBD1. The junction had 7 bases not matched to a gene; V was cut back by 4 bases and J by 3 bases. Germline V CDR1 and CDR2: SGDLS, YYNGEE. This CDR3 spans 15 amino acids. This chain's CDR3 is CASSPRTGFNQPQHF. CDR3 in DNA: TGTGCCAGCAGCCCCCGGACAGGATTCAATCAGCCCCAGCATTTT.

This clonotype has more than one count but fewer than ten. V is TRBV7-6 and J is TRBJ2-5; no firm D call. The CDR3 is 15 amino acids. V lost 4 bases and J 1 base, leaving 13 bases between the germline ends. Germline CDR1 SGHVS, CDR2 FNYEAQ. CDR3 DNA: TGTGCCAGCAGCTCCACCAGAAGGACCCAAGAGACCCAGTACTTC. Translation gives CASSSTRRTQETQYF.

This clonotype has more than one count but fewer than ten. The chain's CDR3 is CASSSTVEQFF. The CDR3 nucleotides are TGTGCCAGCAGTTCAACGGTGGAGCAGTTCTTC. The V and J genes are TRBV12-3 or TRBV12-4 and TRBJ2-1; D remains unclear. The CDR3 extends over 11 amino acids. Trimming shortened V by 4 bases and J by 10 bases, and 8 bases separated the two germline ends.

The chain carries TRBV24-1 and TRBJ2-1, with D hard to call. The CDR3 consists of 14 residues. V lost 5 bases and J lost 2, with 9 bases in between. The germline V gene has CDR1 KGHDR and CDR2 SFDVKD. The CDR3 sequence is CATSAPVTYNEQFF. In DNA, the CDR3 is TGTGCCACCAGTGCCCCGGTTACCTACAATGAGCAGTTCTTC.

This clonotype was counted only a few times. The genes are TRBV20-1 and TRBJ2-1, with TRBD2 matching 8 bases. Trimming at V came to 5 bases and at J to 3 bases, leaving 6 bases not matched to a gene. The length of the CDR3 is 14 residues. From germline, CDR1 is DFQATT and CDR2 SNEGSKA (reference sequence). The CDR3 region is CSASPGLGYNEQFF. DNA of the CDR3: TGCAGTGCTTCACCGGGACTAGGCTACAATGAGCAGTTCTTC.